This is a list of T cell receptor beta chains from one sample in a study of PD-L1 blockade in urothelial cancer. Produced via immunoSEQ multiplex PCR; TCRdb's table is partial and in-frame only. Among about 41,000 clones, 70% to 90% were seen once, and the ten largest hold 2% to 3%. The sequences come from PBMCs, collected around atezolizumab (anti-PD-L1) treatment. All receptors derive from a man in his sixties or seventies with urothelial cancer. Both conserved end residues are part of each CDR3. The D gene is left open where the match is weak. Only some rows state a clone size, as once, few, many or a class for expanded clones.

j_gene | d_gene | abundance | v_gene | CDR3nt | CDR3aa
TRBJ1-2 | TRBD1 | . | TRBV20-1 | TGCAGTGCCCCGAGGGGGCCTGGCTACACCTTC | CSAPRGPGYTF
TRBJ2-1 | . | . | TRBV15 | TGTGCCACCAGCAGAGATCGGGGGGCATACAATGAGCAGTTCTTC | CATSRDRGAYNEQFF
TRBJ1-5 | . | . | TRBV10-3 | TGTGCCATCAGTGAGTCGGGACTGTCCAATCAGCCCCAGCATTTT | CAISESGLSNQPQHF
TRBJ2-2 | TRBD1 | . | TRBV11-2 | TGTGCCAGCAGCTCGACAGGGGGAAACACCGGGGAGCTGTTTTTT | CASSSTGGNTGELFF
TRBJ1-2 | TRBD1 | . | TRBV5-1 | TGCGCCACTAAGCCGGGACAGGGGGAAGTCTATGGCTACACCTTC | CATKPGQGEVYGYTF
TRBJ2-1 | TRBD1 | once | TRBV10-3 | TGTGCCATCAGGGGGGACAGGGGAAGAGTCAATGAGCAGTTCTTC | CAIRGDRGRVNEQFF
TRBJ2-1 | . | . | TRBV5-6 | TGTGCCAGCAGCGACCGGAGGGGTGGGAGAGAACGGTTCTTC | CASSDRRGGRERFF
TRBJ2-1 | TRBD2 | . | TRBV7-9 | TGTGCCAGCAGCTTAGATATTATGGGACTAGGGTTATACAATGAGCAGTTCTTC | CASSLDIMGLGLYNEQFF
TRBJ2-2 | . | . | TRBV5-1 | TGCGCCAGCAGCCCGCGGGGGCATCCCGGGGAGCTGTTTTTT | CASSPRGHPGELFF
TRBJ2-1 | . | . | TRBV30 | TGTGCCTGGATGTTCGGAGGGAATGAGCAGTTCTTC | CAWMFGGNEQFF
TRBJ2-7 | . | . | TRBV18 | TGTGCCAGCTCACCAGAGAGGAGAAGCTCCTACGAGCAGTACTTC | CASSPERRSSYEQYF
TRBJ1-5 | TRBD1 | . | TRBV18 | TGTGCCAGCTCATTGACAGGGGGACGCCCCAGTCAGCCCCAGCATTTT | CASSLTGGRPSQPQHF
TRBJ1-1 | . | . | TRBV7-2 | TGTGCCAGCAGCCGGACCCGGGGGGACACTGAAGCTTTCTTT | CASSRTRGDTEAFF
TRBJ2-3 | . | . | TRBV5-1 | TGCGCCAGCAGCTTGCGGGGGTATAGCACAGATACGCAGTATTTT | CASSLRGYSTDTQYF
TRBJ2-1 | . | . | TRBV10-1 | TGCGCCAGCAGTGAACGACTAGTGGCGTACAATGAGCAGTTCTTC | CASSERLVAYNEQFF
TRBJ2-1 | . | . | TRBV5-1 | TGCGCCAGCAGCTTGGGTTGGGCCGGTTCCGATGAGCAGTTCTTC | CASSLGWAGSDEQFF
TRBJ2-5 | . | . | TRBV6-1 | TGTGCCGGCTCAGGGTTGGAGACCCAGTACTTC | CAGSGLETQYF
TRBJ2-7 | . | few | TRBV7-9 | TGTGCCAGCAGCTTAGGAAGCTTCTACGAGCAGTACTTC | CASSLGSFYEQYF
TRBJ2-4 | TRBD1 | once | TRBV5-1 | TGCGCCAGCAGCTCCCGCCCAACGGGACAGGGGATGGACATTCAGTACTTC | CASSSRPTGQGMDIQYF
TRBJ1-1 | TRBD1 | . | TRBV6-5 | TGTGCCAGCAGGCCAGGGGGCTTCGCTGAAGCTTTCTTT | CASRPGGFAEAFF
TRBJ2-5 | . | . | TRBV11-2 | TGTGCCAGCAGCCCTGTTCCCGAGACCCAGTACTTC | CASSPVPETQYF
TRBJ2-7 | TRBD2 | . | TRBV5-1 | TGCGCCAGCAGCTTAATAAGCGGGGCGGGAGATCTCGAGCAGTACTTC | CASSLISGAGDLEQYF
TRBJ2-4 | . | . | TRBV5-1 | TGCGCCAGCAGCTTGGATGGGCCCCGGGGCATTCAGTACTTC | CASSLDGPRGIQYF
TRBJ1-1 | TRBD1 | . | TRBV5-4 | TGTGCCAGCAGCTTGGGGGGGGACAGGCATTTGACTTTCTTT | CASSLGGDRHLTFF
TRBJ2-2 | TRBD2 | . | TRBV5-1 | TGCGCCAGCAGCTTGGAGGGGGGACTAGCGAACACCGGGGAGCTGTTTTTT | CASSLEGGLANTGELFF
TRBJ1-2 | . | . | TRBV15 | TGTGCCACCAGCAGCAGGAGGCTTTTTTCCCTAGACTATGGCTACACCTTC | CATSSRRLFSLDYGYTF
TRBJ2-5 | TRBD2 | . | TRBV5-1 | TGCGCCAGCAGCTTGGGTCCAGCGGGAGGTGAGACCCAGTACTTC | CASSLGPAGGETQYF